This T cell receptor (beta chain) was recorded in a study of blood T cell repertoires in COVID-19. About the study: The cDNA or gDNA used as material had been derived from T cells, B-cell-depleted T cells, or PBMCs.

The V gene lost 5 bases and the J gene lost 1 base, with 8 bases spanning the gap. The CDR3 has 14 residues. Per germline, CDR1 SGHAT and CDR2 FQNNGV. Assay used: immunoSEQ multiplex PCR; TCRdb lists only in-frame clones, some missing. The sample lists 55,000 to 80,000 clones; 70% to 85% were seen once. This sequence originates from a man aged 65-85 years with acute or convalescent COVID-19. Sequencing was done on a sample of peripheral blood. The gene calls are TRBV11-2 and TRBJ2-2; D is perhaps TRBD1 (6 bases). CDR3 nucleotides: TGTGCCAGCAGCCGCAGGGGGAACACCGGGGAGCTGTTTTTT. Its protein product is CASSRRGNTGELFF.